This TCR beta chain is drawn from a study of cytomegalovirus exposure and HLA in healthy donors. CDR1 is SNHLY, CDR2 FYNNEI, per germline. Losses at the gene ends were 7 bases for V and 2 bases for J; bases not matched to a gene: 9. This CDR3 is 15 amino acids long. Of note for this clone: Antigen: not known.

The PCR was carried out with 60 Vbeta primers and 13 Jbeta primers. Sequencing used immunoSEQ multiplex PCR; TCRdb keeps in-frame clones, though not all of them. The table has fewer than 150,000 clones, 70% to 85% seen once. Study outcomes and limitations: With later analysis, a missense DCLRE1C variant became linked to TCR beta V- and J-gene trimming.

The rearrangement uses TRBV2 and TRBJ2-3; 7 positions match TRBD1. This TCR came from a human donor in good health. The sample taken for sequencing was PBMCs. This chain's CDR3 is CASTGGTGPTDTQYF. The CDR3 nucleotides read TGTGCCAGCACAGGGGGAACGGGACCCACAGATACGCAGTATTTT.